The 12 T cell receptor beta chains below were found in one sample sequenced in a study of OX40 agonist ivuxolimab in advanced cancers. TCRdb keeps only in-frame clones here, not all; method: immunoSEQ multiplex PCR. In the table there are just under 75,000 clones, 75% to 95% of which are singletons. The input for sequencing was CD4+ or CD8+ T cells sorted from blood, taken in a trial of the OX40 agonist ivuxolimab. The receptors originated from an adult with an advanced solid tumor such as melanoma, head and neck, liver or kidney cancer.

The CDR3 sequence is CASSPGTGAFF. The DNA of the CDR3 is TGTGCCAGCTCACCTGGGACGGGCGCTTTCTTT. This rearrangement joins TRBV18 to TRBJ1-1; maybe TRBD1 (5 bases). V dropped 3 bases and J dropped 11 bases, with 10 bases sitting between them. CDR3 length equals 11 residues. Germline CDR1 and CDR2: KGHSH and LQKENI.

This clone appeared once. The gene calls are TRBV5-1 and TRBJ2-2, with a tentative D call TRBD1 (6 bases). V gave up 2 bases and J gave up 6 bases, with 17 bases separating them. Germline V gene data show CDR1 as SGHRS and CDR2 as YFSETQ. The CDR3 spans 16 residues. The CDR3 reads CASSFGQTPTAGELFF. The CDR3 bases are TGCGCCAGCAGCTTTGGACAGACTCCGACCGCCGGGGAGCTGTTTTTT.

The J gene is TRBJ2-1, the V gene TRBV7-3, with 9 bases aligning to TRBD2. From germline, CDR1 is SGHTA and CDR2 FQGTGA. This CDR3 is built from 15 residues. V trimming: 0 bases; J trimming: 10 bases; junction bases outside the gene matches: 7. The chain's CDR3 is CASSLTAGGLGEQFF. The CDR3, as DNA: TGTGCCAGCAGCTTAACGGCGGGAGGGCTCGGAGAGCAGTTCTTC.

The chain links TRBV10-3 to TRBJ1-5, with D maybe TRBD1 (5 bases). From germline, CDR1 is ENHRY and CDR2 SYGVKD. The V end lost 7 bases, the J end lost 2 bases, and 9 bases lay between the germline ends. This CDR3 has 13 amino acids. The CDR3 sequence: CAINQGGNQPQHF. CDR3 nucleotide sequence: TGTGCCATCAACCAGGGCGGCAATCAGCCCCAGCATTTT.

This sequence joins TRBV18 and TRBJ2-7, with 9 nucleotides matching TRBD2. CDR1 KGHSH and CDR2 LQKENI come from the germline V gene. The CDR3 is 17 residues long. Losses at the gene ends were 2 bases for V and 5 bases for J; bases not matched to a gene: 13. The CDR3 reads CASSPFPQREAGDEQYF. The CDR3, as DNA: TGTGCCAGCTCACCATTCCCCCAGCGGGAGGCCGGGGACGAGCAGTACTTC.

V and J are TRBV30 and TRBJ2-4; possible D gene TRBD1, 5 bases. V lost 5 bases, J lost 6 bases, and 11 bases lay in between. The CDR3 length is 12 residues. CDR1 is GTSNPN, CDR2 SVGIG, per germline (reference sequence). CDR3 sequence reads: CAWENTGNIQYF. The CDR3, as DNA: TGTGCCTGGGAGAACACAGGAAACATTCAGTACTTC.

There are a few counts of this clone. The gene calls are TRBV5-4 and TRBJ2-5, with 10 bases fitting TRBD2. V lost 4 bases, J lost 5 bases, and 14 bases stayed unmatched. Germline CDR1 reads SGHNT; CDR2 reads YYREEE (reference sequence). This CDR3 comprises 17 residues. CDR3 in DNA: TGTGCCAGCAGCGCGGGTGGCTCTAGCGGGAGTTGGGAGACCCAGTACTTC. It codes for CASSAGGSSGSWETQYF.

V usage is TRBV5-1 and J usage is TRBJ2-5; D is unclear. Germline lookup yields CDR1 SGHRS and CDR2 YFSETQ. The CDR3 totals 15 residues. V lost 0 bases and J lost 5, with 14 bases in between. The CDR3 coding sequence is TGCGCCAGCAGCTTGGAAGATACGTCAAGGGAGACCCAGTACTTC. Translation gives CASSLEDTSRETQYF.

V and J are TRBV4-1 and TRBJ2-4; D is ambiguous. Trimming cost V 5 bases and J 0 bases, with 14 bases left between them. The CDR3 extends over 16 amino acids. Germline V gives CDR1 MGHRA, CDR2 YSYEKL. CDR3 nucleotide sequence: TGCGCCAGCAGCTCCGAAGGGTTGGCAGCCAAAAACATTCAGTACTTC. Residues: CASSSEGLAAKNIQYF.

This chain uses TRBV19 with TRBJ2-1, with 9 bases that match TRBD1. Germline loops: CDR1 LNHDA, CDR2 SQIVND (reference sequence). The CDR3 spans 14 residues. The trim removed 6 bases at V and 3 bases at J, leaving 3 bases unmatched. The CDR3 region has the DNA TGTGCCAGTAGGTGGGACAGGGACTACAATGAGCAGTTCTTC. Protein: CASRWDRDYNEQFF.

The V and J genes are TRBV18 and TRBJ1-5, with D perhaps TRBD1 (5 bases). Germline V gene lookup returns CDR1 KGHSH and CDR2 LQKENI. This CDR3 has 14 residues. The ends were cut back, 6 bases at V and 3 bases at J, with 12 bases in the middle. CDR3 bases: TGTGCCAGCTCGCTAGGGACTCTCAATCAGCCCCAGCATTTT. Its translation is CASSLGTLNQPQHF.

The chain is built from TRBV4-1 and TRBJ2-7; D is undetermined. CDR1 and CDR2 from the germline V gene are MGHRA and YSYEKL. Trimming removed 2 bases at V and 2 bases at J, with 13 bases between. This CDR3 has 15 residues. CDR3 in amino acids: CASSQFPENPYEQYF. For the CDR3, the DNA is TGCGCCAGCAGCCAATTCCCGGAAAATCCCTACGAGCAGTACTTC.